Described below is a single T cell receptor beta chain sequence and its context. Survey-level TCR beta sequencing used the immunoSEQ assay. Some clones are missing from TCRdb's copy, which holds only in-frame ones; the method was immunoSEQ multiplex PCR. The sample holds around 49,000 clones; more than 85% are singletons and the top ten take roughly a tenth. The sample taken for sequencing was PBMCs. This clonotype was obtained from a man between 35 and 55 years old with rheumatoid arthritis.

The CDR3 reads CASSLSQGIFNEQYF. The CDR3 nucleotides read TGTGCCAGCAGTTTATCCCAGGGGATCTTCAACGAGCAGTACTTC. The chain couples TRBV27 to TRBJ2-7, with a tentative D call TRBD1 (6 bases). Trimming stripped 0 bases from V and 5 bases from J, with 14 bases between. The CDR3 extends over 15 amino acids. Germline-derived CDR1 and CDR2 are MNHEY and SMNVEV (reference sequence).